The 30 T cell receptor beta chains listed next were all sequenced from one sample in a study of Ad26.COV2.S vaccination and SARS-CoV-2 variants. This table comes from immunoSEQ multiplex PCR, and its TCRdb copy is limited to in-frame clones, with some not included. The repertoire holds 440,000 or so clones, about 90% seen once, with more than 3.5% in the top ten. Regarding treatment: 15 to 20 received Ad26.COV2.S at low or high dose, single or two shots; about 5 received placebo; per-sample allocation not given. Sampling occurred on day 63 after the first vaccine or placebo injection. Sequencing used peripheral blood, obtained in a trial of Ad26.COV2.S vaccine versus placebo. The receptor set was obtained from a person aged 18 to 59 who received the Ad26.COV2.S COVID-19 vaccine or a placebo.

The J gene is TRBJ1-5, the V gene TRBV7-2; 8 bases align to TRBD1. CDR3 length: 15 residues. V shed 4 bases, J shed 5 bases, and the junction held 7 bases outside the gene matches. Germline CDR1 and CDR2: SGHTA and FQGNSA. The CDR3 region has the DNA TGTGCCAGCAGCTCGCAGGGGGCGCGGGATCAGCCCCAGCATTTT. It codes for CASSSQGARDQPQHF.

CDR3 in amino acids: CAILQGVETQYF. CDR3 nucleotides: TGTGCCATCCTACAGGGGGTAGAGACCCAGTACTTC. This sequence joins TRBV10-3 and TRBJ2-5; 8 bases are shared with TRBD1. This CDR3 spans 12 amino acids. The junction had 3 bases not matched to a gene; V was cut back by 8 bases and J by 4 bases. Germline loops: CDR1 ENHRY, CDR2 SYGVKD.

The chain recombines TRBV27 with TRBJ1-6; D gene uncertain. Deletions cut 6 bases from V and 7 bases from J, with 19 bases between. The germline V gene encodes CDR1 MNHEY and CDR2 SMNVEV (reference sequence). The CDR3 length is 16 residues. The CDR3 nucleotides are TGTGCCAGCAGACTCCGCTCGGCAGTCAACAATTCACCCCTCCACTTT. Translating gives CASRLRSAVNNSPLHF.

In its sample, this clone was seen once. The chain joins TRBV5-4 to TRBJ2-1; D is undetermined. CDR1 and CDR2 (germline): SGHNT, YYREEE (reference sequence). V was trimmed by 4 bases and J by 9 bases, leaving 14 bases between them. The CDR3 has 13 residues. The CDR3 DNA is TGTGCCAGCAGCGGCCCCGGGTTGGGTGAGCAGTTCTTC. This translates into CASSGPGLGEQFF.

This clone is a singleton in its sample. The genes are TRBV4-2 and TRBJ2-3; 12 nucleotides align to TRBD2. V lost 0 bases, J lost 4 bases, and 5 bases stayed unmatched. The V gene's germline CDR1 is LGHNA and CDR2 YNFKEQ. This CDR3 has 17 amino acids. CDR3 amino acids: CASSQEASGRAADTQYF. Here the CDR3 DNA reads TGTGCCAGCAGCCAAGAGGCTAGCGGGAGGGCCGCAGATACGCAGTATTTT.

This chain connects TRBV28 to TRBJ2-3, with 7 bases fitting TRBD1. The CDR3 is 14 amino acids. V was clipped by 7 bases and J by 2 bases; unmatched bases: 6. Germline loops: CDR1 MDHEN, CDR2 SYDVKM. This CDR3 reads CASKGTATTDTQYF. The CDR3 DNA reads TGTGCCAGCAAAGGGACAGCAACCACAGATACGCAGTATTTT.

Details on this clone: This sample includes further DNA sequences coding for the same CDR3. The chain combines TRBV11-2 with TRBJ2-5, with unresolved D. Germline lookup yields CDR1 SGHAT and CDR2 FQNNGV. V was shortened by 3 bases and J by 0 bases, with 2 bases between the two germline ends. CDR3 length equals 12 residues. DNA of the CDR3: TGTGCCAGCAGCTTGGACCAAGAGACCCAGTACTTC. It codes for CASSLDQETQYF.

Only a few counts were recorded for this clone. The rearrangement joins TRBV13 to TRBJ1-6, with 10 bases aligning to TRBD1. The length of the CDR3 is 15 residues. The J segment lost 10 bases and the V segment lost 3 bases, leaving 6 bases of the junction unmatched. CDR1 and CDR2 from the germline V gene are PRHDT and FYEKMQ (reference sequence). The CDR3 sequence is CASSFGQGVGSPLHF. CDR3 bases: TGTGCCAGCAGCTTCGGACAGGGGGTGGGATCACCCCTCCACTTT.

The chain has TRBV5-5 and TRBJ2-7; TRBD2 might be the D (6 bases). Trimming cost V 1 base and J 4 bases, with 12 bases left between them. Per germline, CDR1 SGHKS and CDR2 YYEKEE (reference sequence). CDR3 size: 14 residues. CDR3 amino acids: CASSLPGTYYEQYF. As DNA, the CDR3 is TGTGCCAGCAGCTTGCCCGGGACTTATTACGAGCAGTACTTC.

The rearrangement links TRBV9 to TRBJ2-1; no clear D. V was cut by 3 bases and J by 2 bases, with 9 bases left in between. The germline CDR1 and CDR2 sequences are SGDLS and YYNGEE. This CDR3 contains 14 residues. In DNA, the CDR3 is TGTGCCAGCAGCGCGCTTTTCCCCTACAATGAGCAGTTCTTC. Its protein is CASSALFPYNEQFF.

The count of this clone is one. The gene calls are TRBV5-6 and TRBJ2-2; perhaps D is TRBD1 or TRBD2 (5 bases each). The CDR3 has 15 residues. The V end lost 3 bases, the J end lost 1 base, and 10 bases lay between the germline ends. CDR1 is SGHDT and CDR2 is YYEEEE in the germline V gene. CDR3 DNA sequence: TGTGCCAGCAGCTGGGACCACCGGAACACCGGGGAGCTGTTTTTT. It specifies CASSWDHRNTGELFF.

This clone appeared a few times. This chain uses TRBV21-1 with TRBJ2-7; TRBD2, the table's D call, lacks a check against the DNA. TRBV21-1 counts as a pseudogene. This CDR3 has 16 amino acids. The CDR3 is CASSKVCPAGAYEQYF. The CDR3 DNA reads as TGTGCCAGCAGCAAAGTATGTCCAGCGGGGGCCTACGAGCAGTACTTC.

The rearrangement joins TRBV7-2 to TRBJ2-3, with a possible D match to TRBD2 (6 bases). CDR1 is SGHTA, CDR2 FQGNSA, per germline. The CDR3 runs to 14 residues. With 6 bases removed from V and 2 bases from J, the gap between germline ends came to 12 bases. The CDR3 sequence: CASRAWGDTDTQYF. CDR3 bases: TGTGCCAGCAGGGCCTGGGGGGACACAGATACGCAGTATTTT.

This clone was detected only once. The rearrangement joins TRBV15 to TRBJ2-1, with a tentative D call TRBD2 (5 bases). With 3 bases removed from V and 6 bases from J, the gap between germline ends came to 12 bases. This CDR3 comprises 14 residues. The germline CDR1 and CDR2 sequences are LNHNV and YYDKDF (reference sequence). CDR3 sequence (DNA): TGTGCCACCAGCAGGGGAAGAGGGATCAATGAGCAGTTCTTC. It specifies CATSRGRGINEQFF.

The chain carries TRBV18 and TRBJ2-6; 10 bases are a match to TRBD1. The trim removed 3 bases at V and 3 bases at J, leaving 17 bases unmatched. There are 21 residues in the CDR3. The germline gives CDR1 KGHSH, CDR2 LQKENI. The CDR3, as DNA: TGTGCCAGCTCACCGAGACCGGGACAGGGGAGTATACGACATGGGGCCAACGTCCTGACTTTC. Translation: CASSPRPGQGSIRHGANVLTF.

CDR3 nucleotide sequence: TGTGCCAGCAGCGTTAGCGGCACTATGATCAGCTCCTACAATGAGCAGTTCTTC. It encodes CASSVSGTMISSYNEQFF. J is TRBJ2-1 and V is TRBV9; D perhaps matches TRBD2 (6 bases). The CDR3 runs 18 residues. The V gene's germline CDR1 is SGDLS and CDR2 YYNGEE. Trimming took off 2 bases at V and 0 bases at J, with 18 bases between the two ends.

The V call is TRBV5-1, the J call TRBJ1-1, with no clear D. V shed 0 bases and J shed 1 base, with 7 bases lying between them. The CDR3 contains 14 residues. The germline gives CDR1 SGHRS, CDR2 YFSETQ. The chain's CDR3 is CASSLEGPNTEAFF. In DNA, the CDR3 is TGCGCCAGCAGCTTGGAAGGCCCGAACACTGAAGCTTTCTTT.

This clone was observed a single time. The chain uses TRBV28 and TRBJ2-3; 8 nucleotides agree with TRBD2. This CDR3 is built from 18 residues. The V segment lost 2 bases and the J segment 2 bases; nucleotides outside the gene matches: 12. The germline CDR1 and CDR2 sequences are MDHEN and SYDVKM. The DNA of the CDR3 is TGTGCCAGCAGTTTAGGACCAGTTGCGGGAGGCGCCACAGATACGCAGTATTTT. Translating gives CASSLGPVAGGATDTQYF. Based on the CDR3 plus reference TRBV28 and TRBJ2-3, the full variable domain is DVKVTQSSRYLVKRTGEKVFLECVQDMDHENMFWYRQDPGLGLRLIYFSYDVKMKEKGDIPEGYSVSREKKERFSLILESASTNQTSMYLCASSLGPVAGGATDTQYFGPGTRLTVL.

This rearrangement joins TRBV7-2 to TRBJ1-5; D might be TRBD1 (5 bases). V lost 3 bases and J lost 1, with 16 bases in between. In germline, CDR1 is SGHTA, CDR2 FQGNSA. This CDR3 has 17 residues. The CDR3: CASSLGTYGTSNQPQHF. The CDR3 DNA follows: TGTGCCAGCAGCTTGGGGACCTATGGGACGAGCAATCAGCCCCAGCATTTT.

The genes are TRBV15 and TRBJ2-3; 7 bases map to TRBD2. Germline loops: CDR1 LNHNV, CDR2 YYDKDF (reference sequence). V shed 1 base, J shed 2 bases, and the junction held 3 bases outside the gene matches. There are 15 residues in the CDR3. CDR3 in amino acids: CATSRAGGSTDTQYF. CDR3 sequence (DNA): TGTGCCACCAGCAGAGCGGGAGGATCCACAGATACGCAGTATTTT.

The chain employs TRBV28 and TRBJ2-1; TRBD1 agrees at 10 bases. With 0 bases clipped from V and 3 bases from J, the junction kept 2 bases outside the gene matches. This CDR3 has 16 amino acids. Germline values: CDR1 MDHEN, CDR2 SYDVKM. The CDR3 spells CASSLWGDRGYNEQFF. The CDR3 DNA reads TGTGCCAGCAGTTTATGGGGGGACAGGGGCTACAATGAGCAGTTCTTC.

In the case of this clone: The sample holds other DNA sequences that translate to the same CDR3. V usage is TRBV18 and J usage is TRBJ2-7, with D uncertain. The V end lost 3 bases, the J end lost 0 bases, and 6 bases lay between the germline ends. CDR1 KGHSH and CDR2 LQKENI come from the germline V gene. The CDR3 is 13 residues long. The CDR3 coding sequence is TGTGCCAGCTCACCTCCAAGCTCCTACGAGCAGTACTTC. This gives the protein CASSPPSSYEQYF.

In its sample, this clone was seen a few times. J is TRBJ2-2 and V is TRBV9; D is unresolved. The CDR3 is 11 residues long. The germline V and J ends were trimmed by 3 bases and 6 bases, with 3 bases remaining between them. In germline, CDR1 is SGDLS, CDR2 YYNGEE. The CDR3 is CASSEAGELFF. CDR3 nucleotide sequence: TGTGCCAGCAGCGAGGCCGGGGAGCTGTTTTTT.

This chain connects TRBV18 to TRBJ2-1; D remains ambiguous. The CDR3 spans 16 residues. Germline assignment: CDR1 KGHSH and CDR2 LQKENI. Trimming removed 0 bases at V and 5 bases at J, with 14 bases between. The CDR3 region is CASSPPRKRANNEQFF. CDR3 coding DNA: TGTGCCAGCTCACCACCGAGGAAAAGGGCGAACAATGAGCAGTTCTTC.

The V gene is TRBV7-8, the J gene TRBJ1-4; a possible D gene is TRBD1 (6 bases). Germline V gene data show CDR1 as SGHVS and CDR2 as FQNEAQ. The CDR3 runs 15 residues. Trimming pared 5 bases from V and 5 bases from J, leaving 15 bases between. The DNA for the CDR3 is TGTGCCAGCAGCGCCGGACAGCGCCTAAATGAAAAACTGTTTTTT. Encoded protein: CASSAGQRLNEKLFF.

This chain connects TRBV24-1 to TRBJ2-3; TRBD1 or TRBD2 may be the D gene (5 bases each). V lost 6 bases and J lost 0, with 15 bases in between. Looked up from germline, CDR1 is KGHDR and CDR2 is SFDVKD. The CDR3 is 16 residues long. CDR3 region: CATSLRGQSSTDTQYF. The DNA of the CDR3 is TGTGCCACCAGTCTCCGGGGCCAATCCAGCACAGATACGCAGTATTTT.

This chain uses TRBV5-5 with TRBJ2-1, with TRBD2 matching 11 bases. The V gene's germline CDR1 is SGHKS and CDR2 YYEKEE (reference sequence). This CDR3 has 17 amino acids. Trimming cost V 4 bases and J 12 bases; bases outside gene matches: 18. The CDR3 is CASSPSTSGGYDLGQFF. CDR3 bases: TGTGCCAGCAGCCCCTCAACTAGCGGGGGCTACGATTTGGGGCAGTTCTTC. Full variable domain (missing parts from reference TRBV5-5 and TRBJ2-1): DAGVTQSPTHLIKTRGQQVTLRCSPISGHKSVSWYQQVLGQGPQFIFQYYEKEERGRGNFPDRFSARQFPNYSSELNVNALLLGDSALYLCASSPSTSGGYDLGQFFGPGTRLTVL.

This chain joins TRBV28 and TRBJ2-7; the D gene could be TRBD1 or TRBD2 (5 bases each). Trimming took 3 bases from V and 0 from J, leaving 9 bases between them. Germline-derived CDR1 and CDR2 are MDHEN and SYDVKM. The CDR3 runs 14 residues. In DNA form, the CDR3 reads TGTGCCAGCAGTTTGTATGGGACCTCCTACGAGCAGTACTTC. It encodes CASSLYGTSYEQYF.

The chain employs TRBV5-5 and TRBJ2-7, with D hard to call. V dropped 6 bases and J dropped 3 bases, with 19 bases sitting between them. CDR3 size: 15 residues. CDR1 and CDR2 from the germline V gene are SGHKS and YYEKEE (reference sequence). CDR3: CASKVEPTNFYEQYF. The CDR3 nucleotides are TGTGCCAGCAAGGTCGAACCGACCAACTTCTACGAGCAGTACTTC.

The chain couples TRBV11-3 to TRBJ2-7; D is possibly TRBD2 (5 bases). Germline V CDR1 and CDR2: SGHNT, YENEEA. V gave up 3 bases and J gave up 6 bases, with 12 bases separating them. The CDR3 runs to 13 residues. CDR3 DNA sequence: TGTGCCAGCAGCTTCGAAAGGGAGTCCGAGCAGTACTTC. Translating it yields CASSFERESEQYF.